One sample yielded the 21 T cell receptor beta chains listed below, sequenced in a study of blood T cell repertoires in COVID-19. Assay: immunoSEQ multiplex PCR; the TCRdb copy retains only in-frame clones and omits some. The data contain around 61,000 clones, just under 90% of them singletons. The sample consisted of peripheral blood. The receptors were gathered from a man in his 60s with acute or convalescent COVID-19.

The chain carries TRBV13 and TRBJ1-2; 11 bases fit TRBD1. V shed 5 bases and J 6 bases; nucleotides not matched to a gene: 8. CDR1 is PRHDT and CDR2 is FYEKMQ in the germline V gene (reference sequence). This CDR3 has 15 amino acids. CDR3 nucleotide sequence: TGTGCCAGCAGCCCGGACAGGGGGCTGATTGATGGCTACACCTTC. Protein: CASSPDRGLIDGYTF.

This clone was seen a handful of times. The rearrangement uses TRBV20-1 and TRBJ2-1, with 10 bases that match TRBD2. Unmatched junction bases numbered 6, after V lost 3 bases and J lost 7 bases. The CDR3 is 14 residues long. Germline-derived CDR1 and CDR2 are DFQATT and SNEGSKA (reference sequence). CDR3: CSASPSGGVNEQFF. In nucleotides, the CDR3 is TGCAGTGCTAGTCCTAGCGGGGGCGTGAATGAGCAGTTCTTC.

This chain connects TRBV6-6 to TRBJ1-2; 7 nucleotides align to TRBD1. The CDR3 extends over 14 amino acids. The trim removed 2 bases at V and 6 bases at J, leaving 6 bases unmatched. Germline lookup yields CDR1 MNHNY and CDR2 SVGAGI (reference sequence). In DNA form, the CDR3 reads TGTGCCAGCAGTTACCCGGGACAGCCTGATGGCTACACCTTC. Translated: CASSYPGQPDGYTF.

The chain combines TRBV7-9 with TRBJ2-7, with 8 bases lining up with TRBD1. Germline CDR1 SEHNR, CDR2 FQNEAQ (reference sequence). V shed 0 bases, J shed 5 bases, and the junction held 6 bases outside the gene matches. The CDR3 is 15 amino acids. In nucleotides, the CDR3 is TGTGCCAGCAGCTTAGCGCAGGGGGCCCACGACGAGCAGTACTTC. Amino acids: CASSLAQGAHDEQYF.

This chain links TRBV11-2 with TRBJ1-2; weak D call: TRBD1 (5 bases). The germline V gene encodes CDR1 SGHAT and CDR2 FQNNGV. V lost 2 bases, J lost 4 bases, and 20 bases lay in between. CDR3 length equals 17 residues. The CDR3 here is CASSLIRPQQGFYGYTF. CDR3 DNA: TGTGCCAGCAGCTTAATACGTCCGCAGCAGGGATTCTATGGCTACACCTTC.

CDR3 sequence reads: CASRYTPPSLNTGELFF. As DNA, the CDR3 is TGTGCCAGCAGATACACCCCGCCTAGCTTGAACACCGGGGAGCTGTTTTTT. This chain links TRBV2 with TRBJ2-2; weak D call: TRBD2 (5 bases). The germline V gene encodes CDR1 SNHLY and CDR2 FYNNEI. This CDR3 region has 17 residues. V gave up 6 bases and J gave up 1 base, with 18 bases separating them. Together with reference TRBV2 and TRBJ2-2, the CDR3 gives the full variable domain: EPEVTQTPSHQVTQMGQEVILRCVPISNHLYFYWYRQILGQKVEFLVSFYNNEISEKSEIFDDQFSVERPDGSNFTLKIRSTKLEDSAMYFCASRYTPPSLNTGELFFGEGSRLTVL.

V usage is TRBV5-5 and J usage is TRBJ1-1; D may be TRBD1 (5 bases). This CDR3 region has 15 residues. Germline V gene sequence: CDR1 SGHKS, CDR2 YYEKEE (reference sequence). V gave up 4 bases and J gave up 11 bases, with 24 bases separating them. CDR3 in amino acids: CASSPRTSPSDGAFF. The CDR3 DNA reads as TGTGCCAGCAGCCCACGGACATCCCCATCTGATGGGGCTTTCTTT.

The rearrangement joins TRBV2 to TRBJ1-2; possibly TRBD1 for D (6 bases). V was trimmed by 6 bases and J by 5 bases, leaving 10 bases between them. Germline lookup yields CDR1 SNHLY and CDR2 FYNNEI. This CDR3 is 12 amino acids long. The CDR3 coding sequence is TGTGCCAGCAGGCAGGGGCAATATGGCTACACCTTC. This encodes CASRQGQYGYTF.

The chain links TRBV7-8 to TRBJ2-7; D gene uncertain. V was pared by 2 bases and J by 1 base, with 3 bases between. The germline V gene has CDR1 SGHVS and CDR2 FQNEAQ. CDR3 length equals 12 residues. CDR3 amino acids: CASSLISYEQYF. CDR3 sequence (DNA): TGTGCCAGCAGCTTAATATCCTACGAGCAGTACTTC.

This clone was seen just once. This chain joins TRBV7-9 and TRBJ2-2, with TRBD2 as a possible D gene (5 bases). The ends were cut back, 8 bases at V and 0 bases at J, with 10 bases in the middle. The germline CDR1 and CDR2 sequences are SEHNR and FQNEAQ (reference sequence). This CDR3 spans 14 amino acids. The CDR3, as DNA: TGTGCCAGCCAGCGGCTAACGAACACCGGGGAGCTGTTTTTT. The encoded protein is CASQRLTNTGELFF.

The chain links TRBV5-1 to TRBJ2-3; 10 positions agree with TRBD2. This CDR3 contains 16 residues. CDR1 and CDR2 from the germline V gene are SGHRS and YFSETQ. V lost 1 base to trimming and J lost 2 bases; unmatched junction nucleotides: 4. DNA for the CDR3: TGCGCCAGCAGCTTGTGGCTAGCGGGGGTCACAGATACGCAGTATTTT. This sequence encodes CASSLWLAGVTDTQYF. The complete variable domain, with remaining parts taken from reference TRBV5-1 and TRBJ2-3, reads KAGVTQTPRYLIKTRGQQVTLSCSPISGHRSVSWYQQTPGQGLQFLFEYFSETQRNKGNFPGRFSGRQFSNSRSEMNVSTLELGDSALYLCASSLWLAGVTDTQYFGPGTRLTVL.

On this clone: In the same sample, other DNA sequences code for this CDR3. J is TRBJ1-2 and V is TRBV2; D ambiguous. V was pared by 6 bases and J by 1 base, with 6 bases between. The germline CDR1 and CDR2 sequences are SNHLY and FYNNEI. The CDR3 has 12 amino acids. The CDR3 nucleotides are TGTGCCAGCAGCCGGGATAACTATGGCTACACCTTC. This translates into CASSRDNYGYTF.

This clone showed up just once. J is TRBJ1-1 and V is TRBV29-1; TRBD1 might be the D (6 bases). Trimming left V 6 bases short and J 1 base short, with 9 bases between. Germline lookup yields CDR1 SQVTM and CDR2 ANQGSEA. The CDR3 loop spans 12 amino acids. CDR3 residues: CSVGTSNTEAFF. The CDR3 bases are TGCAGCGTCGGGACATCGAACACTGAAGCTTTCTTT.

The CDR3 loop is CATSQGSDYGYTF. Written as DNA, the CDR3 is TGTGCCACCAGTCAGGGTAGTGACTATGGCTACACCTTC. This chain links TRBV24-1 with TRBJ1-2; D possibly corresponds to TRBD1 (5 bases). This CDR3 contains 13 residues. Trimming stripped 6 bases from V and 3 bases from J, with 10 bases between. CDR1 and CDR2 (germline): KGHDR, SFDVKD.

The rearrangement joins TRBV3-1 (or the pseudogene TRBV3-2) to TRBJ2-1, with a tentative D call TRBD1 (5 bases). The CDR3 contains 14 residues. Germline assignment: CDR1 LGHDT and CDR2 YNNKEL (reference sequence). Trimming stripped 3 bases from V and 6 bases from J, with 12 bases between. The chain's CDR3 is CASSQGPTGNEQFF. The CDR3 DNA follows: TGTGCCAGCAGCCAGGGGCCCACGGGCAATGAGCAGTTCTTC.

This clone was counted only a few times. This rearrangement joins TRBV7-9 to TRBJ2-4, with D perhaps TRBD1 (6 bases). Germline CDR1 is SEHNR and CDR2 is FQNEAQ (reference sequence). V was pared by 5 bases and J by 8 bases, with 13 bases between. The CDR3 extends over 13 amino acids. The CDR3 sequence: CASSPGTTHIQYF. The CDR3 nucleotides are TGTGCCAGCAGCCCCGGGACAACACACATTCAGTACTTC.

The V gene is TRBV6-4, the J gene TRBJ2-3; the match to TRBD1 covers 9 bases. This CDR3 contains 15 residues. Germline CDR1 reads MRHNA; CDR2 reads SNTAGT. Unmatched junction bases numbered 10, after V lost 8 bases and J lost 4 bases. This chain's CDR3 is CASGDREIESDTQYF. The CDR3 coding sequence is TGTGCCAGCGGGGACAGGGAGATCGAGTCAGATACGCAGTATTTT.

The rearrangement joins TRBV7-2 to TRBJ1-5; no clear D gene. Germline assignment: CDR1 SGHTA and CDR2 FQGNSA. V lost 5 bases to trimming and J lost 0 bases, with 8 bases between them. The CDR3 sequence is 14 residues long. In nucleotides, the CDR3 is TGTGCCAGCAGCCTACAGTATAGCAATCAGCCCCAGCATTTT. As protein: CASSLQYSNQPQHF.

V is TRBV3-1 (or the pseudogene TRBV3-2) and J is TRBJ1-4; D call uncertain. V was pared by 0 bases and J by 6 bases, with 11 bases between. The germline gives CDR1 LGHDT, CDR2 YNNKEL (reference sequence). CDR3 length equals 15 residues. The CDR3 reads CASSQDPPLDEKLFF. DNA of the CDR3: TGTGCCAGCAGCCAAGATCCCCCTCTAGATGAAAAACTGTTTTTT.

The V gene is TRBV28, the J gene TRBJ1-2; 8 bases align to TRBD1. Germline-derived CDR1 and CDR2 are MDHEN and SYDVKM. V trimming: 7 bases; J trimming: 8 bases; junction bases outside the gene matches: 9. The CDR3 sequence is 13 residues long. The CDR3 DNA is TGTGCCAGCACCCCGACAGGGGTAGGGGGCTACACCTTC. Amino acids: CASTPTGVGGYTF.

The gene calls are TRBV6-6 and TRBJ1-1, with D possibly TRBD1 on 5 matching bases. V was cut by 6 bases and J by 1 base, with 24 bases left in between. Germline values: CDR1 MNHNY, CDR2 SVGAGI (reference sequence). This CDR3 is built from 18 residues. CDR3 nucleotides: TGTGCCAGCAGGCGAAGCGGGTCGGCAGGGCAGGGGAACACTGAAGCTTTCTTT. This gives the protein CASRRSGSAGQGNTEAFF.